This is a list of T cell receptor beta chains from one sample in a study of blood T cell repertoires in COVID-19. The protocol was immunoSEQ multiplex PCR, while the TCRdb copy is restricted to in-frame clones and leaves out a portion. The table includes over 45,000 clones, roughly 88% detected once. Input material: peripheral blood. The receptor set was obtained from a man between 70 and 80 years old with acute or convalescent COVID-19. Both conserved end residues are part of each CDR3. The D gene is left open where the match is weak. Size is stated for part of the rows, as once, few or many counts, or as a class when the clone is expanded.

TRBV11-3	TRBD1	.	TRBJ2-7	TGTGCCAGCAGCTTGGGACAGGGGATTTACGAGCAGTACTTC	CASSLGQGIYEQYF
TRBV2	.	.	TRBJ2-7	TGTGCCAGCAGTGAGGCGGGGCGTTTCTCCTACGAGCAGTACTTC	CASSEAGRFSYEQYF
TRBV7-9	.	.	TRBJ1-1	TGTGCCAGCAGCTTAGCGCGGGCTGACCCTGAAGCTTTCTTT	CASSLARADPEAFF
TRBV28	.	few	TRBJ1-5	TGTGCCAGCAGTTTGAGTGAAGGGGGCAATCAGCCCCAGCATTTT	CASSLSEGGNQPQHF
TRBV7-2	TRBD1	many	TRBJ1-3	TGTGCCAGCAGCTTGACAGGGGGAAACTCTGGAAACACCATATATTTT	CASSLTGGNSGNTIYF
TRBV6-6	TRBD1	.	TRBJ2-2	TGTGCCAGCAGTTCCCTGGGACAGGGGGCCGGGGAGCTGTTTTTT	CASSSLGQGAGELFF
TRBV5-6	TRBD1	.	TRBJ1-2	TGTGCCAGCAGCTTAGGGACAGGGGGTAGTAACTATGGCTACACCTTC	CASSLGTGGSNYGYTF
TRBV7-2	.	.	TRBJ2-1	TGTGCCAGCAGCCCTTCGCGGGGGCACAATGAGCAGTTCTTC	CASSPSRGHNEQFF
TRBV11-2	TRBD2	.	TRBJ2-2	TGTGCCAGCAGTTTTGCCGGGACTAGCGGTGTCGGGGAGCTGTTTTTT	CASSFAGTSGVGELFF
TRBV5-1	.	.	TRBJ1-3	TGCGCCAGCAGCTTGGATGGCCGCTCTGGAAACACCATATATTTT	CASSLDGRSGNTIYF
TRBV27	.	.	TRBJ2-3	TGTGCCAGCAGTTTATATGGGGGGGCCATCACAGATACGCAGTATTTT	CASSLYGGAITDTQYF
TRBV27	.	.	TRBJ1-2	TGTGCCAGCAGTTTAAAACGCGCGGCGGACAGCTTCCGTGCACCGGGACGAAACACCTTC	CASSLKRAADSFRAPGRNTF
TRBV6-5	TRBD2	few	TRBJ2-7	TGTGCCAGCAGTTCGTGGGAGGGGCAATCCGAGCAGTACTTC	CASSSWEGQSEQYF
TRBV10-3	TRBD2	many	TRBJ2-3	TGTGCCATCAGTGGAAGGGCTAGCGGGAGTCCAGATACGCAGTATTTT	CAISGRASGSPDTQYF
TRBV11-2	.	.	TRBJ2-3	TGTGCCAGCAGCTTGAGGGAGGAGCAGTATTTT	CASSLREEQYF
TRBV6-5	.	.	TRBJ2-5	TGTGCCAGCAGACCTTCGATTCACTTCCAAGAGACCCAGTACTTC	CASRPSIHFQETQYF
TRBV7-2	TRBD2	.	TRBJ2-5	TGTGCCAGCAGCCCGGGACTAGCGGGAGAGACCCAGTACTTC	CASSPGLAGETQYF
TRBV5-1	TRBD1	.	TRBJ2-6	TGCGCCAGCACAACCGGGACAGGGGGCTCTGGGGCCAACGTCCTGACTTTC	CASTTGTGGSGANVLTF